These 29 T cell receptor beta chains came from one sample sequenced in a study of Tregs in tolerant kidney transplant recipients. The nonmyeloablative bone marrow transplants came from related graft donors, with transient mixed chimerism. The method was immunoSEQ multiplex PCR; TCRdb's version includes in-frame clones alone and lacks a portion of them. The sample data list around 30,000 clones. Here the sequenced sample was CD4+ T cells from blood (PBMCs), taken 24 months after the transplant. The receptor set was obtained from a human patient who received a combined kidney and bone marrow transplant. The graft donor may have contributed some T cells.

A remark on this clone: The CDR3 goes on 3 residues after the read ends, and that part is filled in from the germline J gene. The J gene is TRBJ1-5, the V gene TRBV2; 8 bases are shared with TRBD1. V was pared by 7 bases and J by 7 bases, with 9 bases of the junction left unmatched. Germline assignment: CDR1 SNHLY and CDR2 FYNNEI. The CDR3 is 14 amino acids. CDR3 bases read: TGTGCCAGCAATGGCCAGGGGGCCGAGCAGCCC. Translating gives CASNGQGAEQP. The complete CDR3 sequence is CASNGQGAEQPQHF.

As regards this clone: The missing CDR3 end, 3 residues past where the read stops, is filled in from the germline J gene. This chain links TRBV18 with TRBJ2-7; D is unclear. Trimming pared 2 bases from V and 0 bases from J, leaving 14 bases between. The CDR3 runs to 16 residues. Germline CDR1 reads KGHSH; CDR2 reads LQKENI. The covered CDR3 bases are TGTGCCAGCTCACCATCCACTTTTCAAAGCTCCTACGAG. As protein: CASSPSTFQSSYE. Given in full, the CDR3 is CASSPSTFQSSYEQYF.

With regard to this clone: The read ends 3 residues shy of where the CDR3 ends; the end is completed using the germline J gene. The chain combines TRBV20-1 with TRBJ1-4, with TRBD1 identical over 7 bases. Germline CDR1 reads DFQATT; CDR2 reads SNEGSKA (reference sequence). The CDR3 consists of 14 residues. V gave up 5 bases and J gave up 4 bases; unmatched junction bases: 7. CDR3 DNA (partial): TGCAGTGCTCGGACACAGGGGCTTAATGAAAAA. Amino acid sequence: CSARTQGLNEK. The full-length CDR3 reads as CSARTQGLNEKLFF.

The CDR3 DNA, read in part, is TGTGCCAGCAGCAATAGCCGCTACGAG. Its translation is CASSNSRYE. The whole CDR3 reads CASSNSRYEQYF. The V and J genes are TRBV7-2 and TRBJ2-7; D uncertain. Coverage ceases 3 residues before the CDR3 finishes, and the germline J gene fills in the end. This CDR3 region has 12 residues. Germline CDR1 and CDR2: SGHTA and FQGNSA. V lost 5 bases and J 3 bases, leaving 8 bases between the germline ends.

About this clone: The read gets to within 3 residues of the CDR3 end, and the germline J gene fills in the rest. This sequence joins TRBV7-6 and TRBJ2-7; 7 bases align to TRBD1. The CDR3 runs to 15 residues. With 1 base clipped from V and 3 bases from J, the junction kept 6 bases outside the gene matches. CDR1 SGHVS and CDR2 FNYEAQ come from the germline V gene. CDR3 loop: CASSLGIGGDYEQYF. The sequenced CDR3 bases are TGTGCCAGCAGCTTAGGAATAGGGGGCGACTACGAG.

With respect to this clone: The read ends 3 residues shy of where the CDR3 ends; the end is completed using the germline J gene. J is TRBJ1-5 and V is TRBV4-1; TRBD1 matches 8 bases. The trim removed 0 bases at V and 7 bases at J, leaving 11 bases unmatched. The CDR3 is 17 amino acids. CDR1 is MGHRA and CDR2 is YSYEKL in the germline V gene. The CDR3 spells CASSQEAGQVLRQPQHF. The DNA read from the CDR3 is TGCGCCAGCAGCCAAGAAGCGGGACAGGTCTTGAGACAGCCC.

On this clone: The read finishes 3 residues shy of the CDR3 end, and the germline J gene is used to complete it. The J gene is TRBJ2-3, the V gene TRBV20-1; unclear D gene. The V end lost 5 bases, the J end lost 2 bases, and 11 bases lay between the germline ends. This CDR3 contains 13 residues. In germline, CDR1 is DFQATT, CDR2 SNEGSKA (reference sequence). The chain's CDR3 is CSAPKGLTDTQYF. The part of the CDR3 DNA that was read is TGCAGTGCTCCCAAGGGCCTCACAGATACG.

Concerning this clone itself: Read sequence stops 3 residues before the CDR3 end, and the germline J gene provides the missing end. This chain uses TRBV5-5 with TRBJ2-3, with D hard to call. CDR1 is SGHKS, CDR2 YYEKEE, per germline (reference sequence). This CDR3 spans 13 amino acids. V was clipped by 0 bases and J by 2 bases, with 4 bases between them. The sequenced CDR3 bases are TGTGCCAGCAGCTTGGCCTCCACAGATACG. Its protein is CASSLASTDT. The complete CDR3 protein is CASSLASTDTQYF.

As regards this clone: The read terminates 3 residues ahead of where the CDR3 ends, so the germline J gene completes it. The V and J genes are TRBV20-1 and TRBJ2-3; D possibly corresponds to TRBD2 (5 bases). Germline V CDR1 and CDR2: DFQATT, SNEGSKA (reference sequence). The CDR3 contains 16 residues. The germline V and J ends were trimmed by 3 bases and 2 bases, with 18 bases remaining between them. The sequenced part of the CDR3 DNA is TGCAGTGCTAGCGTGAACTCGGGGAGATACACAGATACG. Translated, it gives CSASVNSGRYTDT. The entire CDR3 protein reads CSASVNSGRYTDTQYF.

Notes on this clone: Coverage ceases 3 residues before the CDR3 finishes, and the germline J gene fills in the end. The rearrangement joins TRBV16 to TRBJ1-4; D might be TRBD1 (5 bases). The germline V gene has CDR1 KGHSY and CDR2 FQNENV. V gave up 0 bases and J gave up 8 bases, with 13 bases separating them. The CDR3 runs 15 residues. This CDR3 reads CASSQSDKEGEKLFF. CDR3 DNA (partial): TGTGCCAGCAGCCAATCGGACAAAGAAGGAGAAAAA.

About this clone: The read is 3 residues too short to cover the CDR3 end, so that end is filled in from the germline J gene. The chain joins TRBV7-9 to TRBJ2-5; 10 positions agree with TRBD2. V was clipped by 6 bases and J by 4 bases; unmatched bases: 5. The germline V gene encodes CDR1 SEHNR and CDR2 FQNEAQ (reference sequence). This CDR3 is 14 amino acids long. The part of the CDR3 DNA that was read is TGTGCCAGCAGGGGGACTAGCGCAGGAGAGACC. This translates into CASRGTSAGET. The CDR3 reads in full as CASRGTSAGETQYF.

With regard to this clone: The read halts 3 residues ahead of the CDR3 end, with the missing end drawn from the germline J gene. The chain combines TRBV19 with TRBJ1-1; D ambiguous. Per the germline V gene, CDR1 is LNHDA and CDR2 is SQIVND (reference sequence). Trimming cost V 11 bases and J 5 bases, with 18 bases left between them. This CDR3 region has 13 residues. CDR3 protein: CAGRGLPWTEAFF. The sequenced part of the CDR3 DNA is TGTGCCGGAAGAGGGTTGCCCTGGACTGAA.

Concerning this clone: The CDR3 extends 3 residues past the end of the read, so its final part is completed from the germline J gene. J is TRBJ2-7 and V is TRBV6-2 or TRBV6-3, with 7 bases identical to TRBD1. J gave up 2 bases and V 5 bases, and 3 bases lay outside the gene matches. Germline-derived CDR1 and CDR2 are MNHEY and SVGEGT. The CDR3 extends over 13 amino acids. CDR3 sequence reads: CASSRDRTYEQYF. The sequenced CDR3 bases are TGTGCCAGCAGTCGGGACAGAACCTACGAG.

In the case of this clone: The read ends 3 residues early relative to the CDR3; the germline J gene fills the gap. The chain recombines TRBV7-7 with TRBJ1-1; D ambiguous. Per germline, CDR1 SSHAT and CDR2 FNYEAQ (reference sequence). The CDR3 is 13 residues long. V lost 3 bases, J lost 0 bases, and 5 bases lay in between. CDR3 amino acids: CASSFSVNTEAFF. CDR3 DNA (partial): TGTGCCAGCAGCTTTTCAGTGAACACTGAA.

As to this clone: The read halts 3 residues ahead of the CDR3 end, with the missing end drawn from the germline J gene. The rearrangement uses TRBV4-2 and TRBJ2-4; maybe TRBD1 (5 bases). Germline V gene sequence: CDR1 LGHNA, CDR2 YNFKEQ. CDR3 length equals 18 residues. The ends were cut back, 0 bases at V and 1 base at J, with 16 bases in the middle. CDR3 bases read: TGTGCCAGCAGCCAAGATGGCAGGACAACGATGGCCAAAAACATT. Residues: CASSQDGRTTMAKNI. The CDR3 in full is CASSQDGRTTMAKNIQYF.

Comment on this clone: The sequence runs out 3 residues before the end of the CDR3; the remainder is reconstructed from the germline J gene. The chain has TRBV10-3 and TRBJ2-2, with 10 bases aligning to TRBD2. In germline, CDR1 is ENHRY, CDR2 SYGVKD. The V gene end was trimmed by 6 bases and the J gene end by 2 bases; junction bases not matched to a gene: 3. The CDR3 covers 15 residues. Incomplete CDR3 DNA: TGTGCCATCAGCAGGACTAGCGGAAACACCGGGGAG. Its protein product is CAISRTSGNTGE. The full CDR3 reads CAISRTSGNTGELFF.

A remark on this clone: The CDR3 is cut off 3 residues early in the read; its end comes from the germline J gene. V is TRBV18 and J is TRBJ2-6; D not resolved. Trimming shortened V by 6 bases and J by 0 bases, and 9 bases separated the two germline ends. CDR3 size: 15 residues. Germline V gene lookup returns CDR1 KGHSH and CDR2 LQKENI. CDR3 in amino acids: CASSQDASGANVLTF. Incomplete CDR3 DNA: TGTGCCAGCTCCCAGGATGCCTCTGGGGCCAACGTC.

The part of the CDR3 DNA that was read is TGTGCCAGCAGCTTAGCGACTAGCAGTTACTCCTACGAG. This codes for CASSLATSSYSYE. The CDR3 in its entirety is CASSLATSSYSYEQYF. This sequence joins TRBV7-2 and TRBJ2-7; TRBD2 matches at 7 bases. The sequence runs out 3 residues before the end of the CDR3; the remainder is reconstructed from the germline J gene. This CDR3 is 16 amino acids long. CDR1 is SGHTA, CDR2 FQGNSA, per germline. V lost 0 bases to trimming and J lost 0 bases; unmatched junction nucleotides: 5.

The CDR3 sequence: CSARDQVRGTTLHF. CDR3 bases read: TGCAGTGCTAGAGATCAGGTGCGGGGGACTACC. The chain joins TRBV20-1 to TRBJ1-6, with TRBD1 as a possible D gene (5 bases). The CDR3 goes on 3 residues after the read ends, and that part is filled in from the germline J gene. In germline, CDR1 is DFQATT, CDR2 SNEGSKA (reference sequence). This CDR3 has 14 residues.

About this clone: Sequencing ends 3 residues short of the CDR3 end; the germline J gene provides the rest. The chain uses TRBV6-1 and TRBJ1-1; D is unclear. Germline V gene lookup returns CDR1 MNHNS and CDR2 SASEGT. The CDR3 spans 14 residues. The V gene lost 2 bases and the J gene lost 5 bases, with 12 bases spanning the gap. Incomplete CDR3 DNA: TGTGCCAGCAGTGAATTTGAGACTTTGACTGAA. This encodes CASSEFETLTE. In full, the CDR3 is CASSEFETLTEAFF.

On this clone: The read comes to an end 3 residues before the CDR3 does, leaving the germline J gene to fill in the end. This chain uses TRBV11-2 with TRBJ1-6; the match to TRBD1 covers 7 bases. The CDR3 is made up of 15 amino acids. Germline-derived CDR1 and CDR2 are SGHAT and FQNNGV. V lost 6 bases, J lost 7 bases, and 9 bases stayed unmatched. CDR3 loop: CASRVHTGVNSPLHF. The part of the CDR3 DNA that was read is TGTGCCAGCAGGGTTCACACAGGGGTGAATTCACCC.

As to this clone: Sequencing ends 3 residues short of the CDR3 end; the germline J gene provides the rest. The chain uses TRBV20-1 and TRBJ2-3; 13 nucleotides line up with TRBD2. Germline loops: CDR1 DFQATT, CDR2 SNEGSKA (reference sequence). V shed 6 bases and J 2 bases; nucleotides not matched to a gene: 8. This CDR3 contains 16 residues. The sequenced CDR3 bases are TGCAGTGCACCGGGACTAGCGGGGACCTTCACAGATACG. The encoded protein is CSAPGLAGTFTDT. The entire CDR3 sequence reads CSAPGLAGTFTDTQYF.

To note about this clone: The CDR3 goes on 3 residues after the read ends, and that part is filled in from the germline J gene. The chain uses TRBV19 and TRBJ1-1, with 12 bases identical to TRBD1. This CDR3 contains 14 residues. V lost 5 bases and J lost 4; bases outside the gene matches: 2. From germline, CDR1 is LNHDA and CDR2 SQIVND (reference sequence). The sequenced part of the CDR3 DNA is TGTGCCAGTAGTGGGACAGGGGGCGTCACTGAA. It is translated as CASSGTGGVTE. The full CDR3 reads CASSGTGGVTEAFF.

Worth noting for this clone: The CDR3 goes on 3 residues after the read ends, and that part is filled in from the germline J gene. The chain links TRBV5-1 to TRBJ2-3; tentative D call: TRBD1 (8 bases). Germline V gene data show CDR1 as SGHRS and CDR2 as YFSETQ. Trimming left V 3 bases short and J 2 bases short, with 16 bases between. This CDR3 is 16 amino acids long. CDR3 DNA (partial): TGCGCCAGCAGCTCACAGGGGGGGGGATTCACAGATACG. Protein: CASSSQGGGFTDT. In full, the CDR3 reads CASSSQGGGFTDTQYF.

In the case of this clone: The read ends 3 residues shy of where the CDR3 ends; the end is completed using the germline J gene. The chain employs TRBV7-9 and TRBJ1-5; possibly TRBD1 for D (6 bases). Trimming stripped 1 base from V and 7 bases from J, with 11 bases between. This CDR3 contains 14 residues. Germline V lookup: CDR1 SEHNR, CDR2 FQNEAQ (reference sequence). The covered CDR3 bases are TGTGCCAGCAGCTTAGTGGGGGCGGACCAGCCC. This codes for CASSLVGADQP. In full, the CDR3 is CASSLVGADQPQHF.

Notes on this clone: The read gets to within 3 residues of the CDR3 end, and the germline J gene fills in the rest. The chain carries TRBV2 and TRBJ2-3; TRBD1 might be the D (5 bases). The CDR3 has 14 amino acids. V was cut by 6 bases and J by 2 bases, with 12 bases left in between. CDR1 is SNHLY and CDR2 is FYNNEI in the germline V gene. CDR3 region: CASSKGQDTDTQYF. CDR3 DNA, as far as it was read: TGTGCCAGCAGCAAGGGGCAGGACACAGATACG.

Worth noting for this clone: The DNA ends 3 residues before the CDR3 does, and the rest of the CDR3 is filled in from the germline J gene. The rearrangement links TRBV5-1 to TRBJ1-1; 8 positions match TRBD1. Germline loops: CDR1 SGHRS, CDR2 YFSETQ. CDR3 length: 15 residues. J gave up 5 bases and V 3 bases, and 9 bases lay outside the gene matches. CDR3 protein: CASSSRDRLETEAFF. The covered CDR3 bases are TGCGCCAGCAGCTCTAGGGACAGGCTGGAGACTGAA. Drawing the rest from reference TRBV5-1 and TRBJ1-1, the complete variable domain is KAGVTQTPRYLIKTRGQQVTLSCSPISGHRSVSWYQQTPGQGLQFLFEYFSETQRNKGNFPGRFSGRQFSNSRSEMNVSTLELGDSALYLCASSSRDRLETEAFFGQGTRLTVV.

In the case of this clone: The read ends 3 residues shy of where the CDR3 ends; the end is completed using the germline J gene. V is TRBV19 and J is TRBJ2-5, with no clear D. From germline, CDR1 is LNHDA and CDR2 SQIVND (reference sequence). V was shortened by 2 bases and J by 2 bases, with 12 bases between the two germline ends. The CDR3 totals 15 residues. Partial CDR3 DNA: TGTGCCAGTAGTATAAGGTGGTCAAATCAAGAGACC. It translates to CASSIRWSNQET. The complete CDR3 sequence is CASSIRWSNQETQYF.

Points on this clone: Read coverage stops 3 residues before the CDR3 terminus; the germline J gene supplies the remainder. V gene TRBV5-6 combines with J gene TRBJ2-3, with 7 bases lining up with TRBD2. The CDR3 runs 15 residues. Unmatched junction bases numbered 1, after V lost 0 bases and J lost 0 bases. The germline CDR1 and CDR2 sequences are SGHDT and YYEEEE. The CDR3 reads CASSLGSGSTDTQYF. The covered CDR3 bases are TGTGCCAGCAGCTTGGGTAGCGGGAGCACAGATACG.